The rows below give T cell receptor beta chains drawn from one sample of a study of blood T cell repertoires in COVID-19. Assay: immunoSEQ multiplex PCR; the TCRdb copy retains only in-frame clones and omits some. Here the sample spans roughly 100,000 clones, roughly 80% being singletons. The sample consisted of peripheral blood. The receptors stem from a man in his sixties with acute or convalescent COVID-19. Both conserved end residues are part of each CDR3. The D gene is left open where the match is weak. Clone size is given for some rows only: seen once, a few or many times, or a class if the clone is expanded.

clone_size: NA; d_call: TRBD1; v_call: TRBV6-5; j_call: TRBJ1-2; cdr3_aa: CASSYLTGGYGYTF; cdr3_nt: TGTGCCAGCAGTTACCTCACAGGGGGCTATGGCTACACCTTC
clone_size: NA; d_call: TRBD1; v_call: TRBV7-6; j_call: TRBJ1-2; cdr3_aa: CASSLSNRGYHGYTF; cdr3_nt: TGTGCCAGCAGCTTAAGCAACAGGGGGTATCATGGCTACACCTTC
clone_size: few; d_call: TRBD1; v_call: TRBV19; j_call: TRBJ2-1; cdr3_aa: CASTETGGIFGLHNEQFF; cdr3_nt: TGTGCCAGTACCGAGACAGGGGGGATTTTTGGATTACACAATGAGCAGTTCTTC
clone_size: once; d_call: NA; v_call: TRBV25-1; j_call: TRBJ1-1; cdr3_aa: CASATGNTEAFF; cdr3_nt: TGTGCCAGCGCGACAGGGAACACTGAAGCTTTCTTT
clone_size: NA; d_call: TRBD2; v_call: TRBV9; j_call: TRBJ2-1; cdr3_aa: CASSVRTSGGKDYNEQFF; cdr3_nt: TGTGCCAGCAGCGTTCGGACTAGCGGGGGGAAAGACTACAATGAGCAGTTCTTC
clone_size: NA; d_call: TRBD2; v_call: TRBV6-5; j_call: TRBJ2-1; cdr3_aa: CASSPLAGGDNEQFF; cdr3_nt: TGTGCCAGCAGTCCGTTAGCGGGAGGGGACAATGAGCAGTTCTTC
clone_size: NA; d_call: NA; v_call: TRBV27; j_call: TRBJ1-1; cdr3_aa: CASSPWAYPMNTEAFF; cdr3_nt: TGTGCCAGCAGTCCCTGGGCCTACCCCATGAACACTGAAGCTTTCTTT
clone_size: NA; d_call: NA; v_call: TRBV7-3; j_call: TRBJ1-2; cdr3_aa: CASGTNGDGYTF; cdr3_nt: TGTGCCTCCGGGACAAACGGCGATGGCTACACCTTC
clone_size: NA; d_call: NA; v_call: TRBV10-3; j_call: TRBJ1-2; cdr3_aa: CAISESTGYSNYGYTF; cdr3_nt: TGTGCCATCAGTGAGTCGACAGGTTACTCTAACTATGGCTACACCTTC
clone_size: NA; d_call: NA; v_call: TRBV5-1; j_call: TRBJ1-4; cdr3_aa: CASSLGTVNEKLFF; cdr3_nt: TGCGCCAGCAGCTTGGGGACAGTTAATGAAAAACTGTTTTTT
clone_size: NA; d_call: TRBD1; v_call: TRBV7-2; j_call: TRBJ1-2; cdr3_aa: CATLRSSGTESRGYTF; cdr3_nt: TGTGCCACCCTCCGTAGTTCCGGGACAGAGTCGCGCGGCTACACCTTC
clone_size: few; d_call: TRBD1; v_call: TRBV6-5; j_call: TRBJ1-6; cdr3_aa: CASSRTGGISPLHF; cdr3_nt: TGTGCCAGCAGCCGGACAGGGGGGATTTCACCCCTCCACTTT
clone_size: few; d_call: NA; v_call: TRBV2; j_call: TRBJ2-7; cdr3_aa: CASSSHSYEQYF; cdr3_nt: TGTGCCAGCAGTTCCCACTCCTACGAGCAGTACTTC
clone_size: NA; d_call: TRBD1; v_call: TRBV6-2/TRBV6-3; j_call: TRBJ2-3; cdr3_aa: CASSLQGDTDTQYF; cdr3_nt: TGTGCCAGCAGTTTACAGGGGGACACAGATACGCAGTATTTT
clone_size: NA; d_call: NA; v_call: TRBV18; j_call: TRBJ1-2; cdr3_aa: CASSPPNGGYTF; cdr3_nt: TGTGCCAGCTCACCCCCGAATGGCGGCTACACCTTC
clone_size: once; d_call: TRBD1; v_call: TRBV19; j_call: TRBJ2-7; cdr3_aa: CASSATGGREQYF; cdr3_nt: TGTGCCAGTAGTGCGACAGGGGGGCGCGAGCAGTACTTC
clone_size: NA; d_call: TRBD2; v_call: TRBV7-2; j_call: TRBJ2-7; cdr3_aa: CASTSFRTSGRVNEQYF; cdr3_nt: TGTGCCAGCACCTCGTTTAGGACTAGCGGGAGAGTAAACGAGCAGTACTTC
clone_size: NA; d_call: NA; v_call: TRBV12-3/TRBV12-4; j_call: TRBJ2-5; cdr3_aa: CASSFGETQYF; cdr3_nt: TGTGCCAGCAGTTTCGGGGAGACCCAGTACTTC
clone_size: NA; d_call: NA; v_call: TRBV9; j_call: TRBJ1-2; cdr3_aa: CASSAKPQVPGDGYTF; cdr3_nt: TGTGCCAGCAGCGCCAAACCTCAGGTGCCCGGGGATGGCTACACCTTC
clone_size: NA; d_call: NA; v_call: TRBV21-1; j_call: TRBJ2-7; cdr3_aa: CASSNRTSGGPNRLSYEQYF; cdr3_nt: TGTGCCAGCAGCAACCGGACTAGCGGGGGGCCAAACAGACTCTCCTACGAGCAGTACTTC
clone_size: NA; d_call: NA; v_call: TRBV3-1/TRBV3-2; j_call: TRBJ2-5; cdr3_aa: CASSLGWDLMGTQYF; cdr3_nt: TGTGCCAGCAGCCTCGGCTGGGACTTGATGGGGACCCAGTACTTC
clone_size: NA; d_call: TRBD1; v_call: TRBV6-1; j_call: TRBJ2-6; cdr3_aa: CASSDRTGGAGANVLTF; cdr3_nt: TGTGCCAGCAGTGATCGGACAGGGGGCGCAGGGGCCAACGTCCTGACTTTC
clone_size: NA; d_call: NA; v_call: TRBV5-1; j_call: TRBJ2-1; cdr3_aa: CASSSLNSRDNEQFF; cdr3_nt: TGCGCCAGCAGCTCGCTGAATAGCCGGGACAATGAGCAGTTCTTC
clone_size: NA; d_call: TRBD1; v_call: TRBV6-2/TRBV6-3; j_call: TRBJ1-2; cdr3_aa: CASTPDRQANYGYTF; cdr3_nt: TGTGCCAGCACCCCGGACAGGCAAGCTAACTATGGCTACACCTTC
clone_size: NA; d_call: TRBD1; v_call: TRBV9; j_call: TRBJ2-1; cdr3_aa: CASSAQGQDFYNEQFF; cdr3_nt: TGTGCCAGCAGCGCCCAGGGACAGGATTTTTACAATGAGCAGTTCTTC
clone_size: NA; d_call: NA; v_call: TRBV30; j_call: TRBJ2-1; cdr3_aa: CAWSTPSVEQFF; cdr3_nt: TGTGCCTGGAGTACGCCTAGCGTTGAGCAGTTCTTC
clone_size: NA; d_call: TRBD2; v_call: TRBV30; j_call: TRBJ2-1; cdr3_aa: CAWSSGGGATEQFF; cdr3_nt: TGTGCCTGGAGTAGTGGCGGGGGGGCCACAGAGCAGTTCTTC
clone_size: NA; d_call: NA; v_call: TRBV30; j_call: TRBJ2-3; cdr3_aa: CAWSAPGITDTQYF; cdr3_nt: TGTGCCTGGAGTGCCCCCGGGATCACAGATACGCAGTATTTT
clone_size: NA; d_call: NA; v_call: TRBV5-1; j_call: TRBJ2-7; cdr3_aa: CASSSGQTYEQYF; cdr3_nt: TGCGCCAGCAGCTCGGGACAAACCTACGAGCAGTACTTC
clone_size: NA; d_call: NA; v_call: TRBV27; j_call: TRBJ1-2; cdr3_aa: CASSDSDYGYTF; cdr3_nt: TGTGCCAGCAGCGACAGTGATTATGGCTACACCTTC
clone_size: NA; d_call: NA; v_call: TRBV5-5; j_call: TRBJ2-1; cdr3_aa: CASSWLGEGQVGRNEQFF; cdr3_nt: TGTGCCAGCAGCTGGCTGGGCGAGGGCCAGGTGGGTAGGAATGAGCAGTTCTTC
clone_size: many; d_call: TRBD2; v_call: TRBV10-1; j_call: TRBJ2-7; cdr3_aa: CASSDPGGTSGGSQYF; cdr3_nt: TGCGCCAGCAGTGACCCCGGAGGGACTAGCGGGGGTTCGCAGTACTTC
clone_size: NA; d_call: TRBD1; v_call: TRBV7-2; j_call: TRBJ1-4; cdr3_aa: CASSLDRSATNEKLFF; cdr3_nt: TGTGCCAGCAGCTTGGACAGGAGTGCAACTAATGAAAAACTGTTTTTT
clone_size: NA; d_call: TRBD1; v_call: TRBV28; j_call: TRBJ2-7; cdr3_aa: CASSSGQGYEQYF; cdr3_nt: TGTGCCAGCAGTTCGGGACAGGGTTACGAGCAGTACTTC
clone_size: NA; d_call: NA; v_call: TRBV11-1; j_call: TRBJ2-7; cdr3_aa: CASSSRDKWEQYF; cdr3_nt: TGTGCCAGCAGCTCCCGGGACAAGTGGGAGCAGTACTTC
clone_size: NA; d_call: TRBD2; v_call: TRBV2; j_call: TRBJ2-1; cdr3_aa: CASSRLATYNEQFF; cdr3_nt: TGTGCCAGCAGTAGACTAGCGACCTACAATGAGCAGTTCTTC
clone_size: NA; d_call: TRBD2; v_call: TRBV13; j_call: TRBJ2-5; cdr3_aa: CASSHTARGGPETQYF; cdr3_nt: TGTGCCAGCAGCCATACAGCGCGGGGGGGCCCTGAGACCCAGTACTTC
clone_size: NA; d_call: NA; v_call: TRBV10-3; j_call: TRBJ2-7; cdr3_aa: CAISERDSSYEQYF; cdr3_nt: TGTGCCATCAGTGAGCGGGATAGCTCCTACGAGCAGTACTTC
clone_size: NA; d_call: NA; v_call: TRBV21-1; j_call: TRBJ2-4; cdr3_aa: CASSTKSPTGTLAKNIQYF; cdr3_nt: TGTGCCAGCAGCACCAAGTCTCCGACAGGAACCCTAGCCAAAAACATTCAGTACTTC
clone_size: NA; d_call: TRBD1; v_call: TRBV7-2; j_call: TRBJ2-1; cdr3_aa: CASSYRQGPYNEQFF; cdr3_nt: TGTGCCAGCAGCTACCGACAGGGCCCCTACAATGAGCAGTTCTTC
clone_size: NA; d_call: TRBD1; v_call: TRBV2; j_call: TRBJ1-5; cdr3_aa: CASSEAPGQGRENGNQPQHF; cdr3_nt: TGTGCCAGCAGTGAAGCGCCGGGACAGGGAAGAGAAAATGGCAATCAGCCCCAGCATTTT
clone_size: NA; d_call: TRBD1; v_call: TRBV5-6; j_call: TRBJ1-1; cdr3_aa: CASSSRSGTGKAFF; cdr3_nt: TGTGCCAGCAGCTCACGATCCGGGACAGGGAAAGCTTTCTTT
clone_size: NA; d_call: NA; v_call: TRBV6-5; j_call: TRBJ2-7; cdr3_aa: CASSRRQAVPYEQYF; cdr3_nt: TGTGCCAGCAGCCGGAGACAGGCCGTCCCCTACGAGCAGTACTTC
clone_size: NA; d_call: NA; v_call: TRBV1; j_call: TRBJ2-1; cdr3_aa: CTSSQDSYNEQFF; cdr3_nt: TGCACCAGCAGCCAAGACAGTTACAATGAGCAGTTCTTC
clone_size: NA; d_call: NA; v_call: TRBV5-5; j_call: TRBJ1-4; cdr3_aa: CASSSGRGGEKLFF; cdr3_nt: TGTGCCAGCAGCTCGGGGAGGGGAGGTGAAAAACTGTTTTTT
clone_size: NA; d_call: NA; v_call: TRBV20-1; j_call: TRBJ1-2; cdr3_aa: CSASSGDGFYGYTF; cdr3_nt: TGCAGTGCTAGTTCGGGAGACGGATTCTATGGCTACACCTTC
clone_size: NA; d_call: NA; v_call: TRBV27; j_call: TRBJ2-6; cdr3_aa: CASSPDITGANVLTF; cdr3_nt: TGTGCCAGCAGTCCAGACATCACTGGGGCCAACGTCCTGACTTTC
clone_size: NA; d_call: NA; v_call: TRBV19; j_call: TRBJ1-5; cdr3_aa: CASSIAWESNQPQHF; cdr3_nt: TGTGCCAGTAGTATAGCTTGGGAGAGCAATCAGCCCCAGCATTTT
clone_size: NA; d_call: TRBD2; v_call: TRBV5-1; j_call: TRBJ2-7; cdr3_aa: CASSFQGGKTYEQYF; cdr3_nt: TGCGCCAGCAGCTTCCAGGGAGGGAAAACCTACGAGCAGTACTTC
clone_size: NA; d_call: NA; v_call: TRBV6-5; j_call: TRBJ1-3; cdr3_aa: CASKSSGNTIYF; cdr3_nt: TGTGCCAGCAAGAGCTCTGGAAACACCATATATTTT
clone_size: NA; d_call: NA; v_call: TRBV18; j_call: TRBJ1-2; cdr3_aa: CASSPNQRLNYGYTF; cdr3_nt: TGTGCCAGCTCACCAAACCAGAGGTTGAACTATGGCTACACCTTC
clone_size: once; d_call: NA; v_call: TRBV5-1; j_call: TRBJ2-2; cdr3_aa: CASSLTTAGITGELFF; cdr3_nt: TGCGCCAGCAGCCTAACGACAGCAGGAATAACCGGGGAGCTGTTTTTT
clone_size: NA; d_call: TRBD2; v_call: TRBV5-6; j_call: TRBJ2-1; cdr3_aa: CASSLAGAVNEQFF; cdr3_nt: TGTGCCAGCAGCTTAGCGGGAGCGGTCAATGAGCAGTTCTTC
clone_size: NA; d_call: TRBD2; v_call: TRBV10-3; j_call: TRBJ2-5; cdr3_aa: CAISPRGGRIPETQYF; cdr3_nt: TGTGCCATCAGTCCCCGCGGCGGGAGGATTCCGGAGACCCAGTACTTC
clone_size: NA; d_call: NA; v_call: TRBV7-8; j_call: TRBJ1-5; cdr3_aa: CASSLAAGNQPQHF; cdr3_nt: TGTGCCAGCAGCTTAGCGGCTGGCAATCAGCCCCAGCATTTT